Listed below are T cell receptor beta chains from one sample, sequenced in a study of human T cells and chemical hapten exposure. Each CDR3 protein is one row after TCRdb ran MiXCR on the RACE reads. The table includes under 130,000 distinct CDR3 sequences, around 35% detected once. This specimen consisted of whole blood, obtained in connection with sensitization to the hapten diphenylcyclopropenone (DPC). Every receptor here comes from a man aged 35-49 years with alopecia areata. Some clones in this sample may be carry-over from other donors' samples. CDR3s include the opening cysteine and the closing phenylalanine or tryptophan. The D gene is left open where the match is weak. Some rows mark clone size as missing; the rest say once, few, many or name a class of expanded clone.

CDR3 DNA: TGCAGCGTTGGTCAGAGGGGTAATGAGCAGTTCTTC
CDR3 protein: CSVGQRGNEQFF
V gene: TRBV29-1
D gene: -
J gene: TRBJ2-1
clone size: -

CDR3 DNA: TGTGCCAGCAGCAGGGGAATGGACACTGAAGCTTTCTTT
CDR3 protein: CASSRGMDTEAFF
V gene: TRBV2
D gene: -
J gene: TRBJ1-1
clone size: -

CDR3 DNA: TGTGCCAGCAGTTTATTTGCAGGGGTATCTTCCTACGAGCAGTACTTC
CDR3 protein: CASSLFAGVSSYEQYF
V gene: TRBV28
D gene: -
J gene: TRBJ2-7
clone size: -

CDR3 DNA: TGTGCCAGCAGTCCAAACGGACCACAAGAGACCCAGTACTTC
CDR3 protein: CASSPNGPQETQYF
V gene: TRBV6-1
D gene: -
J gene: TRBJ2-5
clone size: few

CDR3 DNA: TGTGCCAGCAGCTTAAATGGATGGGGGGGCCAAGAGACCCAGTACTTC
CDR3 protein: CASSLNGWGGQETQYF
V gene: TRBV7-2
D gene: TRBD2
J gene: TRBJ2-5
clone size: few

CDR3 DNA: TGTGCCAGCTCACCACCGTCACACCGTGGGGAAAAACTGTTTTTT
CDR3 protein: CASSPPSHRGEKLFF
V gene: TRBV18
D gene: -
J gene: TRBJ1-4
clone size: few

CDR3 DNA: TGTGCCAGCAGTTTACTGGCCTACGAGCAGTACTTC
CDR3 protein: CASSLLAYEQYF
V gene: TRBV28
D gene: -
J gene: TRBJ2-7
clone size: few

CDR3 DNA: TGTGCTAGCGGGGAGGGCCTGGCAGATACGCAGTATTTT
CDR3 protein: CASGEGLADTQYF
V gene: TRBV7-7
D gene: TRBD2
J gene: TRBJ2-3
clone size: few

CDR3 DNA: TGCAGCGTTGAAGGGGCCGGGACAGGGCGGTCCTACAATGAGCAGTTCTTC
CDR3 protein: CSVEGAGTGRSYNEQFF
V gene: TRBV29-1
D gene: TRBD1
J gene: TRBJ2-1
clone size: -

CDR3 DNA: TGCAGCGCCTCAGCGCCAACCTACTACAATGAGCAGTTCTTC
CDR3 protein: CSASAPTYYNEQFF
V gene: TRBV20-1
D gene: -
J gene: TRBJ2-1
clone size: few

CDR3 DNA: TGTGCCAGCAGTTCGGTCGCCAGGCATTCCTACAATGAGCAGTTCTTC
CDR3 protein: CASSSVARHSYNEQFF
V gene: TRBV6-2/TRBV6-3
D gene: -
J gene: TRBJ2-1
clone size: few

CDR3 DNA: TGTGCCATCAGAGGGGGACTAGCGGGAGGCAACACAGATACGCAGTATTTT
CDR3 protein: CAIRGGLAGGNTDTQYF
V gene: TRBV10-3
D gene: TRBD2
J gene: TRBJ2-3
clone size: -

CDR3 DNA: TGCAGTGCTATCCCCGGGACTAGCGGGCGCACAGATACGCAGTATTTT
CDR3 protein: CSAIPGTSGRTDTQYF
V gene: TRBV20-1
D gene: TRBD2
J gene: TRBJ2-3
clone size: -

CDR3 DNA: TGTGCCAGCTCACCCCTCGGACAGGGAAGCTCTGGGGCCAACGTCCTGACTTTC
CDR3 protein: CASSPLGQGSSGANVLTF
V gene: TRBV18
D gene: TRBD1
J gene: TRBJ2-6
clone size: -

CDR3 DNA: TGTGCCAGCAGCCCGAGGACAGGGTGGAATGAGCAGTTCTTC
CDR3 protein: CASSPRTGWNEQFF
V gene: TRBV7-3
D gene: TRBD1
J gene: TRBJ2-1
clone size: once

CDR3 DNA: TGTGCCAGCAGCCGACAGGGGGCTGGAGCAGATACGCAGTATTTT
CDR3 protein: CASSRQGAGADTQYF
V gene: TRBV7-9
D gene: TRBD1
J gene: TRBJ2-3
clone size: few

CDR3 DNA: TGCAGCGTTGGTGGGGAGTCTTTGAAGTTCTTC
CDR3 protein: CSVGGESLKFF
V gene: TRBV29-1
D gene: -
J gene: TRBJ2-1
clone size: medium-sized

CDR3 DNA: -
CDR3 protein: CASSSGTFGAQYF
V gene: TRBV5-1
D gene: -
J gene: TRBJ2-5
clone size: -

CDR3 DNA: TGCGCCAGCAGCTTGGGGCCGGGACAGGGGCCCCAAGAGACCCAGTACTTC
CDR3 protein: CASSLGPGQGPQETQYF
V gene: TRBV5-1
D gene: TRBD1
J gene: TRBJ2-5
clone size: few

CDR3 DNA: TGTGCCAGCAGTCTTGAGGGAAACATTCAGTACTTC
CDR3 protein: CASSLEGNIQYF
V gene: TRBV27
D gene: -
J gene: TRBJ2-4
clone size: few

CDR3 DNA: TGTGCCAGCTCACCAGGGGCTCGCTCTGGGGCCAACGTCCTGACTTTC
CDR3 protein: CASSPGARSGANVLTF
V gene: TRBV18
D gene: -
J gene: TRBJ2-6
clone size: -

CDR3 DNA: TGTGCCAGCCGCTTCCCCACGGGGGACTACGATGAAAAACTGTTTTTT
CDR3 protein: CASRFPTGDYDEKLFF
V gene: TRBV28
D gene: -
J gene: TRBJ1-4
clone size: -

CDR3 DNA: TGTGCCAGCAGTTGGGGCACACAGGGATGGGAAAAACTGTTTTTT
CDR3 protein: CASSWGTQGWEKLFF
V gene: TRBV6-6
D gene: -
J gene: TRBJ1-4
clone size: few

CDR3 DNA: TGTGCCAGCAGCCTACCCCGGACAGGGCGAGCTAACTATGGCTACACCTTC
CDR3 protein: CASSLPRTGRANYGYTF
V gene: TRBV6-2/TRBV6-3
D gene: TRBD1
J gene: TRBJ1-2
clone size: -

CDR3 DNA: TGTGCCAGCACCTTACTAGCGGCGAACAATGAGCAGTTCTTC
CDR3 protein: CASTLLAANNEQFF
V gene: TRBV7-2
D gene: TRBD2
J gene: TRBJ2-1
clone size: -

CDR3 DNA: TGCAGTGCCCAGATCCCCCAGGGAGGGAACTACGAGCAGTACTTC
CDR3 protein: CSAQIPQGGNYEQYF
V gene: TRBV20-1
D gene: TRBD2
J gene: TRBJ2-7
clone size: -